These 32 T cell receptor beta chains came from one sample sequenced in a study of cytomegalovirus exposure and HLA in healthy donors. It was with 60 Vbeta and 13 Jbeta primers that the PCR ran. This table comes from immunoSEQ multiplex PCR, and its TCRdb copy is limited to in-frame clones, with some not included. Here the sample spans about 100,000 clones, approximately 72% being singletons. The sequenced sample was PBMCs. All receptors derive from a middle-aged woman in good health and CMV-seronegative.

Written as DNA, the CDR3 is TGTGCCAGTTCCCCGGCTAGCGGCACAGATACGCAGTATTTT. Amino acids: CASSPASGTDTQYF. J is TRBJ2-3 and V is TRBV19, with a weak D call TRBD2 (6 bases). The V end was cut by 8 bases, the J end by 1 base, with 13 bases between. Germline loops: CDR1 LNHDA, CDR2 SQIVND (reference sequence). The CDR3 consists of 14 residues.

The chain couples TRBV7-6 to TRBJ1-1; D might be TRBD1 (6 bases). Germline V lookup: CDR1 SGHVS, CDR2 FNYEAQ. The CDR3 covers 13 residues. The ends were cut back, 6 bases at V and 4 bases at J, with 12 bases in the middle. The CDR3 bases are TGTGCCAGCAGTTCAGGGGCCCGCACTGAAGCTTTCTTT. Translated: CASSSGARTEAFF.

This chain links TRBV9 with TRBJ2-7, with a weak D call TRBD1 (6 bases). Germline V lookup: CDR1 SGDLS, CDR2 YYNGEE. This CDR3 has 14 residues. The V and J ends lost 7 bases and 2 bases respectively, with 16 bases between them. The CDR3, as DNA: TGTGCCAGCTCCCCCTCGACAGGCCCCTACGAGCAGTACTTC. Translating gives CASSPSTGPYEQYF.

J is TRBJ2-7 and V is TRBV28; D perhaps matches TRBD2 (7 bases). This CDR3 is 15 amino acids long. V lost 4 bases to trimming and J lost 4 bases, with 17 bases between them. CDR1 is MDHEN and CDR2 is SYDVKM in the germline V gene. DNA for the CDR3: TGTGCCAGCAGTTCCTCGGCGGGGGCAAGATACGAGCAGTACTTC. It codes for CASSSSAGARYEQYF.

This clone was observed once. Other nucleotide sequences from this sample produce the same CDR3. This chain connects TRBV29-1 to TRBJ2-3; D gene uncertain. The CDR3 has 12 residues. Germline V lookup: CDR1 SQVTM, CDR2 ANQGSEA. Trimming removed 0 bases at V and 2 bases at J, with 3 bases between. In DNA, the CDR3 is TGCAGCGTTGAAGACAACACAGATACGCAGTATTTT. This encodes CSVEDNTDTQYF.

This chain uses TRBV7-3 with TRBJ2-3; TRBD1 matches 7 bases. The CDR3 has 15 residues. Unmatched junction bases numbered 6, after V lost 5 bases and J lost 1 base. The V gene's germline CDR1 is SGHTA and CDR2 FQGTGA. Written as DNA, the CDR3 is TGTGCCAGCAGCCCACAGGGGTCAGGCACAGATACGCAGTATTTT. This gives the protein CASSPQGSGTDTQYF.

The sample holds one count of this clone. The chain has TRBV7-2 and TRBJ2-5, with TRBD2 identical over 13 bases. CDR1 is SGHTA and CDR2 is FQGNSA in the germline V gene. With 5 bases clipped from V and 9 bases from J, the junction kept 9 bases outside the gene matches. The CDR3 loop spans 15 amino acids. The CDR3 nucleotides read TGTGCCAGCAGCCGAGGGACTAGCGGGGCAGGGTCCCAGTACTTC. As protein: CASSRGTSGAGSQYF.

The chain joins TRBV6-5 to TRBJ1-1; maybe TRBD1 (6 bases). With 6 bases removed from V and 7 bases from J, the gap between germline ends came to 9 bases. Germline CDR1 and CDR2: MNHEY and SVGAGI. The CDR3 is made up of 11 amino acids. CDR3 loop: CASSWDIEAFF. CDR3 bases: TGTGCCAGCAGCTGGGACATTGAAGCTTTCTTT.

The rearrangement joins TRBV28 to TRBJ1-1, with TRBD1 identical over 7 bases. The CDR3 contains 15 residues. In germline, CDR1 is MDHEN, CDR2 SYDVKM. The V segment lost 5 bases and the J segment 1 base; nucleotides outside the gene matches: 7. CDR3 in amino acids: CASSPAGTANTEAFF. The CDR3 coding sequence is TGTGCCAGCAGTCCAGCCGGGACAGCGAACACTGAAGCTTTCTTT. Full variable domain (outside the CDR3, taken from reference TRBV28 and TRBJ1-1): DVKVTQSSRYLVKRTGEKVFLECVQDMDHENMFWYRQDPGLGLRLIYFSYDVKMKEKGDIPEGYSVSREKKERFSLILESASTNQTSMYLCASSPAGTANTEAFFGQGTRLTVV.

The chain carries TRBV4-2 and TRBJ2-7, with D possibly TRBD2 on 5 matching bases. V was cut by 5 bases and J by 4 bases, with 12 bases left in between. This CDR3 is built from 13 residues. Germline V gene lookup returns CDR1 LGHNA and CDR2 YNFKEQ. CDR3 DNA sequence: TGTGCCAGCAGCGAGGGAGTAGGATACGAGCAGTACTTC. Encoded protein: CASSEGVGYEQYF.

V is TRBV28 and J is TRBJ1-4, with 7 bases that match TRBD1. The V segment lost 10 bases and the J segment 7 bases; nucleotides outside the gene matches: 6. This CDR3 has 12 residues. In germline, CDR1 is MDHEN, CDR2 SYDVKM. This CDR3 is CAIRDSLEKLFF. CDR3 sequence (DNA): TGTGCCATCCGGGACAGCCTTGAAAAACTGTTTTTT.

CDR3 residues: CASSEGGAGVDGYTF. The CDR3 DNA is TGTGCCAGCAGTGAAGGCGGCGCAGGGGTAGATGGCTACACCTTC. The chain is built from TRBV2 and TRBJ1-2, with D possibly matching TRBD1 (6 bases). V was shortened by 1 base and J by 6 bases, with 15 bases between the two germline ends. Germline CDR1 is SNHLY and CDR2 is FYNNEI. The CDR3 covers 15 residues.

The chain's CDR3 is CATSRTGGYNEQFF. The CDR3 DNA follows: TGTGCCACCAGCAGAACAGGGGGCTACAATGAGCAGTTCTTC. The chain couples TRBV15 to TRBJ2-1; 8 nucleotides agree with TRBD1. Germline CDR1 LNHNV, CDR2 YYDKDF (reference sequence). The CDR3 sequence is 14 residues long. The V gene end was trimmed by 2 bases and the J gene end by 3 bases; junction bases not matched to a gene: 0.

The chain combines TRBV11-1 with TRBJ2-5; D unclear. V was clipped by 6 bases and J by 1 base, with 9 bases between them. The germline V gene encodes CDR1 SGHAT and CDR2 FQDESV (reference sequence). CDR3 length: 13 residues. CDR3: CASSTERQETQYF. CDR3 in DNA: TGTGCCAGCAGTACGGAGCGCCAAGAGACCCAGTACTTC. The full variable domain, rest sourced from reference TRBV11-1 and TRBJ2-5, is EAEVAQSPRYKITEKSQAVAFWCDPISGHATLYWYRQILGQGPELLVQFQDESVVDDSQLPKDRFSAERLKGVDSTLKIQPAELGDSAMYLCASSTERQETQYFGPGTRLLVL.

This clone was detected only once. This rearrangement joins TRBV9 to TRBJ2-2, with TRBD2 identical over 14 bases. Germline CDR1 is SGDLS and CDR2 is YYNGEE. CDR3 length: 16 residues. V lost 4 bases, J lost 5 bases, and 4 bases stayed unmatched. The CDR3 spells CASSLGLAGGTGELFF. Written as DNA, the CDR3 is TGTGCCAGCAGCCTAGGACTAGCGGGGGGTACCGGGGAGCTGTTTTTT.

In this sample, this clone turned up once. The CDR3, as DNA: TGCGCCAGCAGCCCCCTGGATCCTCTGGAGTACGAGCAGTACTTC. Translation: CASSPLDPLEYEQYF. This chain connects TRBV5-1 to TRBJ2-7; D gene unclear. Germline CDR1 is SGHRS and CDR2 is YFSETQ. The CDR3 has 15 residues. V lost 4 bases to trimming and J lost 4 bases, with 18 bases between them.

The V call is TRBV11-3, the J call TRBJ2-2; 12 bases fit TRBD2. The CDR3 totals 19 residues. V shed 5 bases and J 2 bases; nucleotides not matched to a gene: 12. Germline V gene data show CDR1 as SGHNT and CDR2 as YENEEA. This CDR3 is CASSPGLSSGGANTGELFF. The DNA for the CDR3 is TGTGCCAGCAGCCCCGGACTGTCTAGCGGGGGGGCAAACACCGGGGAGCTGTTTTTT.

This clone was picked up a small number of times. This chain uses TRBV27 with TRBJ2-3; TRBD2 is a possible D gene (5 bases). Germline-derived CDR1 and CDR2 are MNHEY and SMNVEV (reference sequence). The CDR3 consists of 14 residues. V was clipped by 5 bases and J by 1 base, with 10 bases between them. The DNA for the CDR3 is TGTGCCAGCAGTCGCGCGGGTCGCACAGATACGCAGTATTTT. Translating it yields CASSRAGRTDTQYF.

This rearrangement joins TRBV7-8 to TRBJ2-1; D is uncertain. This CDR3 is built from 13 residues. Trimming removed 1 base from V and 5 bases from J, with 6 bases in between. CDR1 is SGHVS, CDR2 FQNEAQ, per germline. The CDR3 loop is CASSLGVDNEQFF. DNA of the CDR3: TGTGCCAGCAGCTTAGGAGTGGACAATGAGCAGTTCTTC.

The V and J genes are TRBV11-2 and TRBJ2-7, with 12 bases fitting TRBD2. V was clipped by 1 base and J by 7 bases; unmatched bases: 8. CDR1 and CDR2 from the germline V gene are SGHAT and FQNNGV. This CDR3 is 16 amino acids long. The CDR3 here is CASSLGLAGGPGEQYF. In DNA, the CDR3 is TGTGCCAGCAGCTTAGGCCTAGCGGGAGGGCCTGGGGAGCAGTACTTC.

The chain couples TRBV5-1 to TRBJ2-5; no reliable D call. Judging by the DNA end, TRBJ2-7 fits better; the J call may be wrong. The CDR3 contains 14 residues. CDR1 and CDR2 from the germline V gene are SGHRS and YFSETQ. The chain's CDR3 is CASSFGLFSYEQYF. The CDR3 nucleotides read TGCGCCAGCAGTTTTGGGCTTTTCTCCTACGAGCAGTACTTC.

The table lists this clone with a few counts. The chain carries TRBV5-4 and TRBJ1-1; D perhaps matches TRBD1 (6 bases). The CDR3 has 13 amino acids. CDR1 is SGHNT and CDR2 is YYREEE in the germline V gene (reference sequence). Trimming left V 4 bases short and J 7 bases short, with 14 bases between. The CDR3 bases are TGTGCCAGCAGCGAAACAGGGTTTGATGAAGCTTTCTTT. It encodes CASSETGFDEAFF.

This chain uses TRBV23-1 with TRBJ2-2, with 11 positions matching TRBD1. TRBV23-1 is treated as an ORF (open reading frame) with a function not yet certain. CDR3 size: 20 residues. Trimming took 0 bases from V and 0 from J; bases not matched to a gene: 9. CDR3 region: CASSQSGQGVTPSNTGELFF. The CDR3 nucleotides read TGCGCCAGCAGTCAATCGGGACAGGGGGTTACACCGTCGAACACCGGGGAGCTGTTTTTT.

This chain links TRBV5-1 with TRBJ2-5, with a weak D call TRBD2 (6 bases). This CDR3 has 14 residues. Germline values: CDR1 SGHRS, CDR2 YFSETQ. The germline V and J ends were trimmed by 0 bases and 5 bases, with 11 bases remaining between them. CDR3: CASSLGASEETQYF. DNA of the CDR3: TGCGCCAGCAGCTTGGGGGCTAGCGAGGAGACCCAGTACTTC.

The J gene is TRBJ1-2, the V gene TRBV5-1; 11 bases line up with TRBD1. Trimming took 2 bases from V and 5 from J; bases not matched to a gene: 8. Germline lookup yields CDR1 SGHRS and CDR2 YFSETQ. This CDR3 has 16 amino acids. The chain's CDR3 is CASSFGTGGIAYGYTF. The CDR3, as DNA: TGCGCCAGCAGCTTCGGGACAGGGGGGATCGCTTATGGCTACACCTTC.

Only a few counts were recorded for this clone. This sequence joins TRBV15 and TRBJ2-6, with 9 positions matching TRBD2. Looked up from germline, CDR1 is LNHNV and CDR2 is YYDKDF (reference sequence). The CDR3 is made up of 19 amino acids. Losses at the gene ends were 0 bases for V and 0 bases for J; bases not matched to a gene: 6. The CDR3 loop reads CATSRDEREASSGANVLTF. The CDR3 DNA follows: TGTGCCACCAGCAGAGATGAGCGGGAGGCAAGCTCTGGGGCCAACGTCCTGACTTTC.

The V gene is TRBV10-3, the J gene TRBJ1-2; 10 bases match TRBD1. The CDR3 has 15 amino acids. With 3 bases clipped from V and 2 bases from J, the junction kept 3 bases outside the gene matches. Germline values: CDR1 ENHRY, CDR2 SYGVKD. The CDR3 DNA reads as TGTGCCATCAGTGACGGGGACAGGGGAAACTATGGCTACACCTTC. It codes for CAISDGDRGNYGYTF.

This clone was observed a handful of times. This rearrangement joins TRBV27 to TRBJ2-7; perhaps TRBD1 as D (6 bases). Trimming removed 3 bases from V and 2 bases from J, with 11 bases in between. Germline assignment: CDR1 MNHEY and CDR2 SMNVEV (reference sequence). CDR3 length equals 14 residues. The CDR3 loop reads CASSFGGPPYEQYF. The CDR3 region has the DNA TGTGCCAGCAGTTTTGGGGGCCCGCCCTACGAGCAGTACTTC.

The V call is TRBV29-1, the J call TRBJ2-3; possible D gene TRBD2, 5 bases. The CDR3 runs to 14 residues. V dropped 4 bases and J dropped 2 bases, with 13 bases sitting between them. Germline assignment: CDR1 SQVTM and CDR2 ANQGSEA. CDR3 nucleotide sequence: TGCAGCGTTGCCGGTTGGCGGGCCACAGATACGCAGTATTTT. Translating it yields CSVAGWRATDTQYF.

The CDR3 nucleotides are TGTGCCAGCAGCGTAGTATGGGACACGGTCCCCTACGAGCAGTACTTC. Translating it yields CASSVVWDTVPYEQYF. The chain couples TRBV9 to TRBJ2-7, with D maybe TRBD1 (6 bases). Germline-derived CDR1 and CDR2 are SGDLS and YYNGEE. This CDR3 has 16 amino acids. Deletions cut 0 bases from V and 2 bases from J, with 15 bases between.

This clone was counted between two and nine times. DNA for the CDR3: TGCGCCAGCAGCCTTACTAGCGGGAATGCCAATGAGCAGTTCTTC. Its translation: CASSLTSGNANEQFF. V gene TRBV5-1 combines with J gene TRBJ2-1; the match to TRBD2 covers 10 bases. In germline, CDR1 is SGHRS, CDR2 YFSETQ. After removal of 4 bases from V and 6 bases from J, the junction contained 7 bases not matched to a gene. The CDR3 has 15 amino acids.

This CDR3 is CASSLGAGSGNEQYF. CDR3 in DNA: TGTGCCAGCAGCTTAGGTGCGGGATCAGGGAACGAGCAGTACTTC. The chain is built from TRBV7-9 and TRBJ2-7; D might be TRBD2 (6 bases). There are 15 residues in the CDR3. V lost 1 base and J 5 bases, leaving 15 bases between the germline ends. In germline, CDR1 is SEHNR, CDR2 FQNEAQ (reference sequence).